The rows below give T cell receptor beta chains drawn from one sample of a study of blood T cells in healthy people across ages. TCRdb reprocessed the 5' RACE reads with MiXCR, giving one entry per CDR3 protein. The sample lists more than 700,000 distinct CDR3 sequences; 46% were seen once. The sample taken for sequencing was blood. All receptors derive from an elderly man in good health. Both conserved end residues are part of each CDR3. Each record gives: J gene, V gene, D gene, clone size, CDR3 protein, CDR3 DNA. The D gene is left open where the match is weak. Clone size is shown for a subset of rows, as once, few, many or a class of expanded clone.

TRBJ2-1	TRBV10-3	TRBD1	NA	CAISSRQGANEQFF	TGTGCCATCAGTTCAAGACAGGGGGCCAATGAGCAGTTCTTC
TRBJ1-1	TRBV7-3	NA	NA	CASRLSSGVTTEAFF	TGTGCCAGCAGATTATCCTCGGGGGTTACCACTGAAGCTTTCTTT
TRBJ2-3	TRBV6-2/TRBV6-3	TRBD1	NA	CASSYLVQGGSDTQYF	TGTGCCAGCAGTTACTTAGTTCAAGGGGGCTCAGATACGCAGTATTTT
TRBJ1-2	TRBV7-9	NA	NA	CASSVSGLNYGYTF	TGTGCCAGCAGCGTCTCAGGCCTTAACTATGGCTACACCTTC
TRBJ2-3	TRBV2	NA	many	CASNLEVPDTQYF	TGTGCCAGCAATCTTGAGGTGCCAGATACGCAGTATTTT
TRBJ2-3	TRBV7-6	NA	NA	CASSHRGGPGTDTQYF	TGTGCCAGCAGCCACCGGGGCGGACCGGGGACAGATACGCAGTATTTT
TRBJ2-7	TRBV2	TRBD1	NA	CASSEVVAGGSYEQYF	TGTGCCAGCAGTGAAGTTGTGGCAGGGGGTTCGTACGAGCAGTACTTC
TRBJ1-3	TRBV2	NA	NA	CASSGPAKNTIYF	TGTGCCAGCTCCGGGCCGGCCAAAAACACCATATATTTT
TRBJ2-1	TRBV7-9	NA	NA	CASSLGDSRGQFF	TGTGCCAGCAGCTTAGGGGACTCCCGAGGGCAGTTCTTC
TRBJ2-7	TRBV6-2/TRBV6-3	TRBD1	few	CASGTGNYEQYF	TGTGCCAGCGGGACAGGAAATTACGAGCAGTACTTC
TRBJ2-1	TRBV18	TRBD2	few	CASSPQNPGLAGRREQFF	TGTGCCAGCTCACCACAAAACCCGGGACTAGCGGGAAGGAGAGAGCAGTTCTTC
TRBJ2-7	TRBV29-1	NA	few	CSVEDYDTYEQYF	TGCAGCGTTGAAGATTATGACACCTACGAGCAGTACTTC
TRBJ2-7	TRBV29-1	TRBD1	NA	CSVRTGAPHEQYF	TGCAGCGTGAGGACAGGGGCCCCCCACGAGCAGTACTTC
TRBJ2-1	TRBV29-1	NA	NA	CSVKGPESSYNEQFF	TGCAGCGTCAAGGGTCCGGAGAGCTCCTACAATGAGCAGTTCTTC
TRBJ2-7	TRBV7-3	NA	once	CASSLVGTDPVQYF	TGTGCCAGCAGCTTAGTAGGTACAGACCCTGTCCAGTACTTC
TRBJ1-2	TRBV5-1	NA	many	CASSLEAAGYTF	TGCGCCAGCAGCTTGGAAGCAGCTGGCTACACCTTC
TRBJ2-2	TRBV20-1	TRBD1	NA	CSAPRQGFGGELFF	TGCAGTGCCCCTCGACAGGGGTTTGGCGGGGAGCTGTTTTTT
TRBJ2-3	TRBV29-1	TRBD2	NA	CSVREGYF	TGCAGCGTAAGGGAGGGGTATTTT
TRBJ2-2	TRBV4-1	NA	NA	CASSQGGGPSGELFF	TGCGCCAGCAGCCAAGGGGGAGGACCCTCCGGGGAGCTGTTTTTT
TRBJ2-5	TRBV20-1	TRBD2	few	CSVRLLAGRHNEQYF	TGCAGTGTTAGACTACTAGCGGGACGACACAATGAGCAGTACTTC
TRBJ2-3	TRBV3-1	NA	few	CASREGGTDTQYF	TGTGCCAGCAGGGAGGGGGGCACAGATACGCAGTATTTT
TRBJ2-7	TRBV6-2/TRBV6-3	NA	NA	CASSLQSAYEQYF	TGTGCCAGCAGTCTCCAGAGTGCCTACGAGCAGTACTTC
TRBJ1-1	TRBV5-1	NA	NA	CASTRAQTEAFF	TGCGCCAGCACCAGGGCCCAAACTGAAGCTTTCTTT
TRBJ2-7	TRBV7-9	NA	NA	CASSLSGTEYEQYF	TGTGCCAGCAGCTTATCAGGGACTGAATACGAGCAGTACTTC
TRBJ2-4	TRBV4-3	TRBD1	NA	CASSQGLGQGDIQYF	TGCGCCAGCAGCCAAGGACTGGGCCAGGGGGACATTCAGTACTTC
TRBJ1-2	TRBV20-1	NA	few	CSAYNNYGYTF	TGCAGTGCTTACAATAACTATGGCTACACCTTC
TRBJ2-3	TRBV5-1	TRBD2	few	CASSSTLAGVGDTQYF	TGCGCCAGCAGCTCAACACTAGCGGGAGTTGGAGATACGCAGTATTTT
TRBJ2-7	TRBV7-8	TRBD2	few	CASSLDLAGVGYEQYF	TGTGCCAGCAGCTTAGACTTAGCGGGAGTAGGCTACGAGCAGTACTTC
TRBJ1-3	TRBV30	NA	NA	CAWTSSGNTIYF	TGTGCCTGGACCTCTTCTGGAAACACCATATATTTT
TRBJ2-3	TRBV20-1	NA	NA	CSAETGSADTQYF	TGCAGTGCAGAGACCGGTTCCGCAGATACGCAGTATTTT
TRBJ2-1	TRBV9	TRBD2	NA	CASNLGRAGGAYNEQFF	TGTGCCAGCAATCTCGGTAGGGCGGGAGGGGCCTACAATGAGCAGTTCTTC
TRBJ2-7	TRBV27	NA	few	CASTRAGSYEQYF	TGTGCCAGCACTAGGGCGGGGTCCTACGAGCAGTACTTC
TRBJ2-5	TRBV5-1	TRBD1	NA	CASSADRGQEETQYF	TGCGCCAGCAGCGCGGACAGGGGGCAGGAAGAGACCCAGTACTTC
TRBJ1-4	TRBV21-1	NA	NA	CASSKGVATGDEKLFF	TGTGCCAGCAGCAAAGGAGTTGCGACAGGGGACGAAAAACTGTTTTTT
TRBJ2-1	TRBV20-1	NA	few	CSARDSGLVYNEQFF	TGCAGTGCTAGAGATTCGGGACTCGTCTACAATGAGCAGTTCTTC